The table lists the clone carrying this T cell receptor beta chain with a few counts. The data belong to a study of T-cell memory formation after mild COVID-19. The ends were cut back, 0 bases at V and 2 bases at J, with 10 bases in the middle. This CDR3 is 15 amino acids long. Germline values: CDR1 LNHNV, CDR2 YYDKDF (reference sequence). In TCRdb, the 5' RACE reads were re-called with MiXCR into one record per CDR3 protein. The table lists roughly 310,000 distinct CDR3 sequences, approximately 16% of them singletons. Material: PBMCs or a T cell subset sorted from them (not recorded which). This receptor was taken from a young man who had mild COVID-19 (a few samples of this study predate the infection). Cell type and time point are not known. This chain connects TRBV15 to TRBJ2-5; D gene unclear. CDR3 coding DNA: TGTGCCACCAGCAGAGATCAACAGCAGCAAGAGACCCAGTACTTC. It translates to CATSRDQQQQETQYF.